The next 5 T cell receptor beta chains were all read from a single sample in a study of cytomegalovirus exposure and HLA in healthy donors. PCR employed 60 Vbeta and 13 Jbeta primers. This table comes from immunoSEQ multiplex PCR, and its TCRdb copy is limited to in-frame clones, with some not included. Of tens of thousands of clones in the sample, around 77% were seen once. Sequencing used PBMCs. The receptors stem from a woman aged 40-49 years in good health and CMV-seropositive.

V gene TRBV19 combines with J gene TRBJ2-3, with a tentative D call TRBD2 (5 bases). Germline V CDR1 and CDR2: LNHDA, SQIVND (reference sequence). The V end lost 9 bases, the J end lost 3 bases, and 19 bases lay between the germline ends. The CDR3 totals 15 residues. CDR3 protein: CARDGWPRVTDTQYF. DNA of the CDR3: TGTGCCAGAGACGGGTGGCCGAGGGTTACAGATACGCAGTATTTT.

The chain recombines TRBV9 with TRBJ2-3, with TRBD2 matching 12 bases. The CDR3 runs to 16 residues. Germline V gives CDR1 SGDLS, CDR2 YYNGEE. The trim removed 0 bases at V and 4 bases at J, leaving 3 bases unmatched. This CDR3 reads CASSVESSGRADTQYF. The DNA for the CDR3 is TGTGCCAGCAGCGTAGAGTCTAGCGGGAGGGCAGATACGCAGTATTTT.

This chain joins TRBV14 and TRBJ2-1; D is perhaps TRBD2 (5 bases). The V gene's germline CDR1 is SGHDN and CDR2 FVKESK. V lost 0 bases and J 0 bases, leaving 9 bases between the germline ends. The CDR3 sequence is 16 residues long. For the CDR3, the DNA is TGTGCCAGCAGCCAAGATCCAGCGGACTCCTACAATGAGCAGTTCTTC. Protein product: CASSQDPADSYNEQFF. Combining the CDR3 with reference TRBV14 and TRBJ2-1 gives the whole variable domain EAGVTQFPSHSVIEKGQTVTLRCDPISGHDNLYWYRRVMGKEIKFLLHFVKESKQDESGMPNNRFLAERTGGTYSTLKVQPAELEDSGVYFCASSQDPADSYNEQFFGPGTRLTVL.

The rearrangement uses TRBV5-1 and TRBJ1-5; TRBD1 might be the D (5 bases). Germline values: CDR1 SGHRS, CDR2 YFSETQ. Deletions cut 4 bases from V and 0 bases from J, with 14 bases between. The CDR3 contains 16 residues. The CDR3 here is CASSPGGVYSNQPQHF. Here the CDR3 DNA reads TGCGCCAGCAGCCCTGGGGGGGTTTATAGCAATCAGCCCCAGCATTTT.

The chain couples TRBV7-9 to TRBJ2-7; 7 positions match TRBD1. The V gene end was trimmed by 1 base and the J gene end by 3 bases; junction bases not matched to a gene: 6. Germline CDR1 reads SEHNR; CDR2 reads FQNEAQ (reference sequence). The CDR3 has 15 amino acids. The CDR3 protein is CASSLVEDRSYEQYF. CDR3 sequence (DNA): TGTGCCAGCAGCTTAGTGGAGGACAGGAGCTACGAGCAGTACTTC.